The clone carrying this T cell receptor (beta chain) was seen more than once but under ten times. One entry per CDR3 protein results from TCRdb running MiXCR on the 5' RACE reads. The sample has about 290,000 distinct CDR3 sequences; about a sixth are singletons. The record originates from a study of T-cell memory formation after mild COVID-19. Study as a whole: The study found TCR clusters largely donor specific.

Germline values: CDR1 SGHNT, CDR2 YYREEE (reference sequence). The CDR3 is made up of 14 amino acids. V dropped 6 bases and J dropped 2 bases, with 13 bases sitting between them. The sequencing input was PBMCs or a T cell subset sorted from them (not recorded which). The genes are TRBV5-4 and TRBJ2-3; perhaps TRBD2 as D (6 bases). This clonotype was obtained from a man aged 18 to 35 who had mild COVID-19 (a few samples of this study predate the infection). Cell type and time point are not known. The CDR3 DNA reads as TGTGCCAGCACCCGTGGCGGGGACACAGATACGCAGTATTTT. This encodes CASTRGGDTDTQYF.